The 18 T cell receptor beta chains below come from one sample, sequenced in a study of response to subunit inactivated influenza vaccine. TCRdb re-derived calls from the RT-PCR reads in MiXCR, one entry per CDR3 protein. Here the sample spans about half a million distinct CDR3 sequences, about 10% being singletons. The specimen comprised PBMCs from blood, sampled more than 35 days after vaccination. Source of these receptors: a man aged 45 to 65 who received an inactivated influenza vaccine.

This clonotype has ten or more counts. The chain couples TRBV7-2 to TRBJ1-2, with 10 bases identical to TRBD1. CDR3 length: 14 amino acids. Per germline, CDR1 SGHTA and CDR2 FQGNSA. V lost 4 bases to trimming and J lost 4 bases; unmatched junction nucleotides: 3. The DNA of the CDR3 is TGTGCCAGCAGCTCGACAGGGGGCACCTATGGCTACACCTTC. It translates to CASSSTGGTYGYTF. The entire variable domain, with the rest obtained from reference TRBV7-2 and TRBJ1-2, is as follows: GAGVSQSPSNKVTEKGKDVELRCDPISGHTALYWYRQSLGQGLEFLIYFQGNSAPDKSGLPSDRFSAERTGGSVSTLTIQRTQQEDSAVYLCASSSTGGTYGYTFGSGTRLTVV.

Comments on this clonotype: A much more abundant neighbour one base away suggests this may be a read error. This chain links TRBV12-3 or TRBV12-4 with TRBJ2-5; TRBD2 matches 9 bases. This CDR3 is built from 15 residues. The CDR3 DNA reads as TGTGCCAGCAGTATTGGGAGCGGGGGGACTGAGACCCACTACTTC. Protein product: CASSIGSGGTETHYF.

The chain uses TRBV12-3 or TRBV12-4 and TRBJ2-2; TRBD2 is a possible D gene (6 bases). Trimming took 6 bases from V and 1 from J, leaving 18 bases between them. CDR3 size: 17 residues. CDR3 in DNA: TGTGCCAGCAGGCCTCCCTCCGGGGGAATGAACACCGGGGAGCTGTTTTTT. Translation gives CASRPPSGGMNTGELFF.

This clonotype has a handful of counts. The chain's CDR3 is CASSWRDFSTGELFF. CDR3 coding DNA: TGTGCCAGCAGCTGGCGGGACTTCTCCACCGGGGAGCTGTTTTTT. V is TRBV7-8 and J is TRBJ2-2, with TRBD2 as a possible D gene (6 bases). The CDR3 is 15 amino acids. CDR1 is SGHVS and CDR2 is FQNEAQ in the germline V gene. Trimming cost V 4 bases and J 4 bases, with 13 bases left between them. Filled out from reference TRBV7-8 and TRBJ2-2, the complete variable domain reads GAGVSQSPRYKVAKRGQDVALRCDPISGHVSLFWYQQALGQGPEFLTYFQNEAQLDKSGLPSDRFFAERPEGSVSTLKIQRTQQEDSAVYLCASSWRDFSTGELFFGEGSRLTVL.

This clonotype has more than one count but fewer than ten. The chain is built from TRBV11-2 and TRBJ1-5; D not certain. Trimming cost V 3 bases and J 4 bases, with 7 bases left between them. The CDR3 runs 13 residues. The V gene's germline CDR1 is SGHAT and CDR2 FQNNGV. The CDR3 here is CASSFNRNQPQHF. The CDR3 DNA reads TGTGCCAGCAGCTTCAATAGGAATCAGCCCCAGCATTTT.

In its sample, this clonotype was seen many times. The chain employs TRBV19 and TRBJ1-2; 7 bases map to TRBD1. The CDR3 extends over 15 amino acids. V was pared by 6 bases and J by 0 bases, with 7 bases of the junction left unmatched. The V gene's germline CDR1 is LNHDA and CDR2 SQIVND (reference sequence). The CDR3 DNA follows: TGTGCCAGTAGGACGGGACAGACGACTAACTATGGCTACACCTTC. Its translation is CASRTGQTTNYGYTF.

This clonotype came up a few times. The chain joins TRBV28 to TRBJ1-5; D unresolved. V was shortened by 4 bases and J by 0 bases, with 13 bases between the two germline ends. Per the germline V gene, CDR1 is MDHEN and CDR2 is SYDVKM. This CDR3 spans 16 amino acids. The CDR3 DNA is TGTGCCAGCAGTTACTCCTCCAGAGATAGCAATCAGCCCCAGCATTTT. Translation gives CASSYSSRDSNQPQHF. Looking up the rest from reference TRBV28 and TRBJ1-5 gives the full variable domain: DVKVTQSSRYLVKRTGEKVFLECVQDMDHENMFWYRQDPGLGLRLIYFSYDVKMKEKGDIPEGYSVSREKKERFSLILESASTNQTSMYLCASSYSSRDSNQPQHFGDGTRLSIL.

This clonotype was counted a few times. This rearrangement joins TRBV18 to TRBJ2-5, with D possibly being TRBD1 (7 bases). Between the trimmed V and J ends, which lost 0 bases and 4 bases, there was a span of 18 bases. The CDR3 extends over 17 amino acids. The germline V gene encodes CDR1 KGHSH and CDR2 LQKENI. The CDR3, as DNA: TGTGCCAGCTCACCACCTCAGGGGGACTCTTTTGGAGAGACCCAGTACTTC. Encoded protein: CASSPPQGDSFGETQYF. Full variable domain (missing parts from reference TRBV18 and TRBJ2-5): NAGVMQNPRHLVRRRGQEARLRCSPMKGHSHVYWYRQLPEEGLKFMVYLQKENIIDESGMPKERFSAEFPKEGPSILRIQQVVRGDSAAYFCASSPPQGDSFGETQYFGPGTRLLVL.

As regards this clonotype: An end of the junction does not agree with germline; a read error may underlie this. The V and J genes are TRBV6-5 and TRBJ2-1; 9 bases are shared with TRBD2. Per germline, CDR1 MNHEY and CDR2 SVGAGI. This CDR3 spans 17 amino acids. DNA for the CDR3: TGTGCCAGCAGTTACGGCGGGAGGGCCCTATATAACAATGATCAGTTCTTC. The encoded protein is CASSYGGRALYNNDQFF.

This clonotype was recorded a few times. V and J are TRBV28 and TRBJ2-2; D may be TRBD1 (5 bases). Looked up from germline, CDR1 is MDHEN and CDR2 is SYDVKM. V was pared by 1 base and J by 1 base, with 10 bases between. CDR3 length: 16 amino acids. CDR3 loop: CASSLFGQGNTGELFF. CDR3 bases: TGTGCCAGCAGTTTATTCGGCCAGGGGAACACCGGGGAGCTGTTTTTT.

This clonotype was counted ten times or more. The rearrangement joins TRBV27 to TRBJ2-7; D remains unclear. V lost 5 bases, J lost 2 bases, and 13 bases lay in between. The germline CDR1 and CDR2 sequences are MNHEY and SMNVEV (reference sequence). The CDR3 contains 14 residues. The CDR3 loop reads CASSPVDRAYEQYF. DNA of the CDR3: TGTGCCAGCAGTCCGGTGGACCGAGCCTACGAGCAGTACTTC.

This clonotype came up a few times. The rearrangement joins TRBV7-9 to TRBJ2-6; D not certain. This CDR3 comprises 15 residues. Between the trimmed V and J ends, which lost 3 bases and 0 bases, there was a span of 6 bases. Germline V gene data show CDR1 as SEHNR and CDR2 as FQNEAQ (reference sequence). The CDR3 loop reads CASSFIASGANVLTF. In nucleotides, the CDR3 is TGTGCCAGCAGCTTTATTGCCTCTGGGGCCAACGTCCTGACTTTC.

This chain connects TRBV6-1 to TRBJ2-1; D may be TRBD1 or TRBD2 (5 bases each). The CDR3 runs to 15 residues. Between the trimmed V and J ends, which lost 6 bases and 7 bases, there was a span of 19 bases. Germline lookup yields CDR1 MNHNS and CDR2 SASEGT. CDR3 protein: CASSFGRDPRNEQFF. CDR3 DNA sequence: TGTGCCAGCAGCTTCGGCAGGGACCCGAGGAATGAGCAGTTCTTC.

This sequence joins TRBV20-1 and TRBJ1-2, with 8 nucleotides matching TRBD1. Germline lookup yields CDR1 DFQATT and CDR2 SNEGSKA (reference sequence). This CDR3 is built from 13 residues. Germline trimming cut 4 bases from V and 4 bases from J; bases unmatched to any gene: 5. The CDR3 nucleotides are TGCAGTGCTACAGGGGGCGCTGGCTATGGCTACACCTTC. Translating gives CSATGGAGYGYTF.

This clonotype was seen a handful of times. This chain joins TRBV7-2 and TRBJ2-1; 12 positions agree with TRBD2. Germline assignment: CDR1 SGHTA and CDR2 FQGNSA. V gave up 4 bases and J gave up 7 bases; unmatched junction bases: 5. The CDR3 loop spans 15 amino acids. CDR3: CASSSSGRAGNEQFF. CDR3 in DNA: TGTGCCAGCAGCTCTAGCGGGAGGGCGGGGAATGAGCAGTTCTTC.

In this sample, this clonotype turned up many times. The J gene is TRBJ2-1, the V gene TRBV12-3 or TRBV12-4, with D unresolved. V dropped 2 bases and J dropped 3 bases, with 5 bases sitting between them. This CDR3 contains 13 residues. This CDR3 is CASSLTSYNEQFF. As DNA, the CDR3 is TGTGCCAGCAGTTTAACCAGCTACAATGAGCAGTTCTTC.

This clonotype occurred a few times. V gene TRBV12-3 or TRBV12-4 combines with J gene TRBJ1-4; perhaps TRBD1 as D (5 bases). This CDR3 has 14 amino acids. The V end was cut by 3 bases, the J end by 4 bases, with 9 bases between. CDR3 coding DNA: TGTGCCAGCAGTTTCCGGGACGGTAATGAAAAACTGTTTTTT. Residues: CASSFRDGNEKLFF.

The chain employs TRBV12-3 or TRBV12-4 and TRBJ2-3; 7 bases are shared with TRBD2. V gave up 3 bases and J gave up 5 bases; unmatched junction bases: 5. The CDR3 is 14 amino acids. In DNA form, the CDR3 reads TGTGCCAGCAGTTTCAGCGGGACCGGAGATACGCAGTATTTT. Protein sequence: CASSFSGTGDTQYF.